Presented here are 18 T cell receptor beta chains from one specimen sequenced in a study of T cell responses to AZD1222 COVID-19 vaccine. Generated by immunoSEQ multiplex PCR, the TCRdb table keeps only in-frame clones and is missing some. The sample contains under 150,000 clones, 93% of which appear only once. Sequenced here: peripheral blood, sampled on day 0 of AZD1222 vaccination. The receptors come from an adult in good health.

V gene TRBV7-2 combines with J gene TRBJ1-6, with 7 positions matching TRBD1. This CDR3 comprises 14 residues. The V and J ends lost 1 base and 10 bases, in that order; junction bases with no gene match: 4. Germline V gene lookup returns CDR1 SGHTA and CDR2 FQGNSA. CDR3 region: CASSLDRGWSPLHF. The CDR3 region has the DNA TGTGCCAGCAGCTTAGACAGGGGTTGGTCACCCCTCCACTTT.

Written as DNA, the CDR3 is TGTGCCAGCAGCGTTAGGGGGACAGCCCCGGGATACGAGCAGTACTTC. It codes for CASSVRGTAPGYEQYF. This chain connects TRBV7-2 to TRBJ2-7, with 7 bases identical to TRBD1. Germline trimming cut 5 bases from V and 4 bases from J; bases unmatched to any gene: 14. This CDR3 spans 16 amino acids. Germline loops: CDR1 SGHTA, CDR2 FQGNSA. The complete variable domain, with remaining parts taken from reference TRBV7-2 and TRBJ2-7, reads GAGVSQSPSNKVTEKGKDVELRCDPISGHTALYWYRQSLGQGLEFLIYFQGNSAPDKSGLPSDRFSAERTGGSVSTLTIQRTQQEDSAVYLCASSVRGTAPGYEQYFGPGTRLTVT.

This clone was counted only a few times. J is TRBJ2-3 and V is TRBV4-2; the D is unclear. CDR1 and CDR2 from the germline V gene are LGHNA and YNFKEQ. V was pared by 2 bases and J by 6 bases, with 9 bases between. There are 13 residues in the CDR3. As DNA, the CDR3 is TGTGCCAGCAGCCAAAATCGGCCGGATACGCAGTATTTT. This gives the protein CASSQNRPDTQYF.

This rearrangement joins TRBV19 to TRBJ2-1, with 9 bases aligning to TRBD1. V was pared by 6 bases and J by 0 bases, with 3 bases of the junction left unmatched. This CDR3 is 15 amino acids long. The germline V gene encodes CDR1 LNHDA and CDR2 SQIVND (reference sequence). CDR3: CASRADRGSYNEQFF. The DNA for the CDR3 is TGTGCCAGTAGGGCGGACAGGGGCTCCTACAATGAGCAGTTCTTC.

This sequence joins TRBV19 and TRBJ1-5; no clear D. V was clipped by 1 base and J by 4 bases, with 5 bases between them. There are 13 residues in the CDR3. Per the germline V gene, CDR1 is LNHDA and CDR2 is SQIVND (reference sequence). CDR3 bases: TGTGCCAGTAGTATAGGAGTGAATCAGCCCCAGCATTTT. Translation gives CASSIGVNQPQHF.

This chain uses TRBV28 with TRBJ1-6, with D perhaps matching TRBD1 (6 bases). V lost 3 bases and J 7 bases, leaving 16 bases between the germline ends. Germline CDR1 reads MDHEN; CDR2 reads SYDVKM. CDR3 length equals 16 residues. The CDR3 DNA is TGTGCCAGCAGTTTCACACCGACAGGAGGGAATTCACCCCTCCACTTT. The encoded protein is CASSFTPTGGNSPLHF.

The chain links TRBV5-8 to TRBJ1-4; the D is unclear. The V gene's germline CDR1 is SGHTS and CDR2 YDEGEE. The ends were cut back, 4 bases at V and 3 bases at J, with 13 bases in the middle. The CDR3 contains 15 residues. The CDR3 reads CASSTGGYANEKLFF. DNA for the CDR3: TGTGCCAGCAGCACTGGAGGGTACGCTAATGAAAAACTGTTTTTT.

This sequence joins TRBV6-2 or TRBV6-3 and TRBJ2-1; D ambiguous. The CDR3 has 15 residues. Germline V lookup: CDR1 MNHEY, CDR2 SVGEGT. V lost 2 bases and J lost 0, with 8 bases in between. CDR3 nucleotide sequence: TGTGCCAGCAGTTACGGCCCTAGCTCCTACAATGAGCAGTTCTTC. Its translation is CASSYGPSSYNEQFF.

This chain joins TRBV6-6 and TRBJ2-5, with 7 bases aligning to TRBD1. Germline CDR1 reads MNHNY; CDR2 reads SVGAGI (reference sequence). The CDR3 totals 14 residues. The J segment lost 1 base and the V segment lost 2 bases, leaving 1 base of the junction unmatched. The DNA for the CDR3 is TGTGCCAGCAGTTACGGGACAGCCCAAGAGACCCAGTACTTC. This encodes CASSYGTAQETQYF.

This CDR3 is CASSLGPAGPQETQYF. CDR3 DNA sequence: TGTGCCAGCAGCTTAGGGCCAGCGGGACCCCAAGAGACCCAGTACTTC. The rearrangement links TRBV7-2 to TRBJ2-5, with TRBD2 matching 7 bases. Trimming cost V 1 base and J 1 base; bases outside gene matches: 6. The CDR3 covers 16 residues. The germline CDR1 and CDR2 sequences are SGHTA and FQGNSA.

The gene calls are TRBV7-8 and TRBJ2-4; D unresolved. The V gene lost 2 bases and the J gene lost 5 bases, with 7 bases spanning the gap. This CDR3 region has 13 residues. Germline assignment: CDR1 SGHVS and CDR2 FQNEAQ. The CDR3 is CASSLSRENIQYF. The CDR3 nucleotides read TGTGCCAGCAGCTTAAGTCGGGAAAACATTCAGTACTTC.

In its sample, this clone was seen a few times. At one end the junction does not follow the germline gene, possibly because of a read error. The chain links TRBV20-1 to TRBJ1-2; tentative D call: TRBD1 (6 bases). This CDR3 contains 11 residues. CDR1 and CDR2 from the germline V gene are DFQATT and SNEGSKA (reference sequence). The CDR3 loop is CKAGDNYGYTF. The CDR3 DNA sequence: TGTAAGGCAGGGGATAACTATGGCTACACCTTC.

The chain carries TRBV6-5 and TRBJ1-1, with D uncertain. The CDR3 is 14 residues long. The V gene lost 7 bases and the J gene lost 0 bases, with 12 bases spanning the gap. In germline, CDR1 is MNHEY, CDR2 SVGAGI. CDR3 in amino acids: CASIFWAMNTEAFF. DNA for the CDR3: TGTGCCAGCATTTTTTGGGCGATGAACACTGAAGCTTTCTTT.

The rearrangement links TRBV7-9 to TRBJ1-2; D is perhaps TRBD1 (6 bases). CDR3 length equals 14 residues. Trimming cost V 2 bases and J 5 bases, with 12 bases left between them. The V gene's germline CDR1 is SEHNR and CDR2 FQNEAQ (reference sequence). The CDR3 here is CASSLPGAKYGYTF. CDR3 nucleotides: TGTGCCAGCAGCTTACCGGGGGCCAAATATGGCTACACCTTC.

This clone appeared a single time. The chain couples TRBV28 to TRBJ1-5; 7 nucleotides line up with TRBD1. CDR3 size: 15 residues. Germline CDR1 is MDHEN and CDR2 is SYDVKM. The J segment lost 9 bases and the V segment lost 4 bases, leaving 12 bases of the junction unmatched. For the CDR3, the DNA is TGTGCCAGCAGTTCTCAGACAGGGAGGCTGTGGCCCCAGCATTTT. It yields the protein CASSSQTGRLWPQHF.

V usage is TRBV18 and J usage is TRBJ2-1, with D perhaps TRBD2 (6 bases). Germline CDR1 KGHSH, CDR2 LQKENI. Trimming took off 6 bases at V and 8 bases at J, with 20 bases between the two ends. The CDR3 has 15 amino acids. The CDR3 DNA reads as TGTGCCAGCTCCTCGTGGGGGTCCGGGAGCGATGAGCAGTTCTTC. Translated, it gives CASSSWGSGSDEQFF.

This chain joins TRBV28 and TRBJ1-6, with D possibly being TRBD1 (5 bases). CDR3 size: 14 residues. In germline, CDR1 is MDHEN, CDR2 SYDVKM. V shed 8 bases and J shed 6 bases, with 14 bases lying between them. CDR3 coding DNA: TGTGCCAGCCAGCAACCGGGGCTTAATTCACCCCTCCACTTT. The encoded protein is CASQQPGLNSPLHF.

V is TRBV15 and J is TRBJ2-2; no reliable D call. Germline V gene lookup returns CDR1 LNHNV and CDR2 YYDKDF (reference sequence). Trimming removed 4 bases from V and 0 bases from J, with 12 bases in between. The CDR3 has 16 residues. The CDR3 region is CATSNGPPTNTGELFF. The CDR3 bases are TGTGCCACCAGCAATGGTCCCCCCACGAACACCGGGGAGCTGTTTTTT. Variable domain in full (rest from reference TRBV15 and TRBJ2-2): DAMVIQNPRYQVTQFGKPVTLSCSQTLNHNVMYWYQQKSSQAPKLLFHYYDKDFNNEADTPDNFQSRRPNTSFCFLDIRSPGLGDTAMYLCATSNGPPTNTGELFFGEGSRLTVL.